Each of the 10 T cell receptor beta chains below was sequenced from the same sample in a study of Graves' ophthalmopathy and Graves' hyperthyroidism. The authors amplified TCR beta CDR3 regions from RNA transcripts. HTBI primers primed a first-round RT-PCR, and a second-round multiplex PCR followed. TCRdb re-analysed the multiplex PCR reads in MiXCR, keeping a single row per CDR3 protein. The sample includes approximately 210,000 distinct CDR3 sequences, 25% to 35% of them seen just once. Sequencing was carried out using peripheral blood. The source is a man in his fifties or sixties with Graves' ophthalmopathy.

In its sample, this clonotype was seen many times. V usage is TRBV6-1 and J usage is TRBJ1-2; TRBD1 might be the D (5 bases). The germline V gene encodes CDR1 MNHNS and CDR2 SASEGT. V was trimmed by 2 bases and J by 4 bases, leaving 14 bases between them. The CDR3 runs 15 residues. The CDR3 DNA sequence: TGTGCCAGCAGTGAATCTGGCGGCGGGGCCTATGGCTACACCTTC. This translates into CASSESGGGAYGYTF.

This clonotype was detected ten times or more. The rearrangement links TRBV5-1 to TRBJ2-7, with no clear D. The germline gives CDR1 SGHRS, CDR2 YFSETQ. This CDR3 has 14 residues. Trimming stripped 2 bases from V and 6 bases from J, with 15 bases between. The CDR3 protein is CASSLGSFQSEQYF. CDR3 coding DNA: TGCGCCAGCAGCTTAGGTAGCTTTCAGTCCGAGCAGTACTTC.

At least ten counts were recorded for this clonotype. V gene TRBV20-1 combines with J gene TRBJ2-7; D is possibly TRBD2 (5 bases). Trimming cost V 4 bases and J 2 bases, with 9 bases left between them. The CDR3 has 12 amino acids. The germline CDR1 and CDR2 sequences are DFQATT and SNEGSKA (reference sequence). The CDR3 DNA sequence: TGCAGTGCTAAGGACTTCACCTACGAGCAGTACTTC. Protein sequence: CSAKDFTYEQYF.

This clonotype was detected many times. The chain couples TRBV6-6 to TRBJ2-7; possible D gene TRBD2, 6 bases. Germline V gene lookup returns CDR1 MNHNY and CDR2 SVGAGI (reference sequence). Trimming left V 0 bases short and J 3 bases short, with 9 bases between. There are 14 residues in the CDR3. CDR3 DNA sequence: TGTGCCAGCAGTTACTCTGCTAGCGACTACGAGCAGTACTTC. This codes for CASSYSASDYEQYF.

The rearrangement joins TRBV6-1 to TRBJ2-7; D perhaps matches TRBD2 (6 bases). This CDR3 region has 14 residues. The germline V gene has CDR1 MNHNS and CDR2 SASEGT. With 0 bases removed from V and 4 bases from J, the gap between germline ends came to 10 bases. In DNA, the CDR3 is TGTGCCAGCAGTGAAGCCTCGCGGGGTTACGAGCAGTACTTC. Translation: CASSEASRGYEQYF.

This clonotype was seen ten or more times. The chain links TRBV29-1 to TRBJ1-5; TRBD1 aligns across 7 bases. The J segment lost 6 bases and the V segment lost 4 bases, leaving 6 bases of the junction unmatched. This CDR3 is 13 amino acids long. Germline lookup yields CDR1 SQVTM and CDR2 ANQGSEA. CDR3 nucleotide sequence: TGCAGCGTTGGAGACAGGGCTTCTCAGCCCCAGCATTTT. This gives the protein CSVGDRASQPQHF.

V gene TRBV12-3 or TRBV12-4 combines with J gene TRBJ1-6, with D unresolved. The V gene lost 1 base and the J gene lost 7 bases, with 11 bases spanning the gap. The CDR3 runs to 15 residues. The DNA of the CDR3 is TGTGCCAGCAGTTTAGAACGGACTCAAAATTCACCCCTCCACTTT. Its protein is CASSLERTQNSPLHF.

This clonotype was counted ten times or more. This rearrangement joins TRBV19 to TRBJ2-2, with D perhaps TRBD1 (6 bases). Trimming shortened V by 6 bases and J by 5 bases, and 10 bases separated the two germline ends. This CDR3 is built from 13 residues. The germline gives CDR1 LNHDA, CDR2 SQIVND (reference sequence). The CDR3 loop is CASRTGQTGELFF. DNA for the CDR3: TGTGCCAGTAGAACAGGGCAGACCGGGGAGCTGTTTTTT.

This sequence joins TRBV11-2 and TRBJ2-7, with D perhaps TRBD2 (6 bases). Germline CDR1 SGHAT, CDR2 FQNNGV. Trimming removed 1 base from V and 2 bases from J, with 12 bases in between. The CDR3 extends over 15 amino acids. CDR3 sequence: CASSLAVGEAYEQYF. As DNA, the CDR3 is TGTGCCAGCAGCTTAGCCGTGGGGGAGGCCTACGAGCAGTACTTC.

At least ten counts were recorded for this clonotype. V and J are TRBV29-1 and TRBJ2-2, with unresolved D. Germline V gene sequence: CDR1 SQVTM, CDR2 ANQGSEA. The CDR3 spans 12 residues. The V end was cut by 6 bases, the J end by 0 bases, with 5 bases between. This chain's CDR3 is CSVTPNTGELFF. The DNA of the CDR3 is TGCAGCGTAACCCCGAACACCGGGGAGCTGTTTTTT.